This T cell receptor (beta chain) is drawn from a study of response to subunit inactivated influenza vaccine. Study-level results: T cells newly recruited by each seasonal influenza vaccination are few, the authors suggested.

About this clonotype: No antigen is known for it.

TCRdb used MiXCR to reprocess the RT-PCR reads, holding one entry per CDR3 protein. The data show around 650,000 distinct CDR3 sequences, roughly 14% seen once. The trim removed 3 bases at V and 4 bases at J, leaving 6 bases unmatched. The CDR3 runs 14 residues. Germline V lookup: CDR1 ENHRY, CDR2 SYGVKD. The rearrangement uses TRBV10-3 and TRBJ2-7; 7 positions agree with TRBD2. The sequence derives from a middle-aged man who received an inactivated influenza vaccine. The sequencing used PBMCs from blood, collected roughly 12 days after vaccination. The CDR3 sequence is CAISDPGGFYEQYF. The CDR3 bases are TGTGCCATCAGTGATCCCGGGGGGTTTTACGAGCAGTACTTC.